This T cell receptor beta chain emerged from a study of quantifying T cell responses using KT2 cells. Study information: Reverse transcription used primers in the TCR alpha and beta constant regions. The second PCR ran as a qPCR until a predetermined fluorescence threshold was reached.

Each cDNA got a UMI-containing oligo ligated at its 3' end. First-round PCR used approximately 4 cycles and beta primers RC1.1 and RC1.2 covering TRBC1 and TRBC2. Separate processing of TCR alpha and beta chains began at the second PCR. MiXCR, applied by TCRdb to the UMI-ligation and nested PCR reads, yields one record per CDR3 protein. In the table there are 40,000 to 50,000 distinct CDR3 sequences, about 17% of which are singletons. This clonotype was seen only a few times. Its antigen is not identified. The sample is PBMC spiked with counted cells of clone KT2. The V end lost 5 bases, the J end lost 3 bases, and 14 bases lay between the germline ends. This CDR3 spans 14 amino acids. The germline V gene has CDR1 SGHVS and CDR2 FNYEAQ. Regarding the study as a whole: KT2 sequence counts showed saturation when very many KT2 cells were spiked in.

The sequenced sample consisted of PBMCs spiked with cells of the T cell clone KT2. The chain links TRBV7-6 to TRBJ2-7; maybe TRBD1 (6 bases). This sequence originates from a human donor. The CDR3 DNA is TGTGCCAGCAGCCCCGGTGGGGGCTACTACGAGCAGTACTTC. Its translation is CASSPGGGYYEQYF.